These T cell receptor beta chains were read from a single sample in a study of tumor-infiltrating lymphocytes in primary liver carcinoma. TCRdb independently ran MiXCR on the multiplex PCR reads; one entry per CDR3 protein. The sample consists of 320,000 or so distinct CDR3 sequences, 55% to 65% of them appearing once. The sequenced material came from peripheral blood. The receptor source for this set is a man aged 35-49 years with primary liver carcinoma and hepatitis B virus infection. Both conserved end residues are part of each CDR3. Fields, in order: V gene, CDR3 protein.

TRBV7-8 CASSLKGGTTVTLEQYF
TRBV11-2 CAGNLLTGPSYNEQFF
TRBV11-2 CASSSVQGGDTEAFF
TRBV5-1 CAGSLDPAGVTDTQYF
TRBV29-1 CSVEGAGQGPPQETHYF
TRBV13 CASSSRDTLQETQYF
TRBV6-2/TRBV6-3 CASSYGDRGDEYTF
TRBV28 CASNSPQGLAGGPYTQYF
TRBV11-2 CASSPRGRRVTEAFF
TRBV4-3 CASNKERDGAIYGYTF
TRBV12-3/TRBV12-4 CASSFYGRETYYGYTF
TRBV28 CASSSGQGAFYGYTF
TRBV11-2 CASRGKSNEQYF
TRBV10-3 CAISESHDSYGHTF
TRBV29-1 CSVEGPRDTIYF
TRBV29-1 CSVVSQQCEQYF
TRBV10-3 CAISPRLASYEQYF
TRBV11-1 CAISTTSNQSQHF
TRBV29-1 CSVEYRAAFAYNEQFF
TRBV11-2 CASSFSGSSGANVLTF
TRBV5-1 CASSFRTSGIGEQYF
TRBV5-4 CASSWTTSYNEQFF
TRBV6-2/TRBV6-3 CASTGRSSGCTDTQYF
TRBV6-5 CASSYSRGGKNIQYF
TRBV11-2 CASSYGEGCTEAFF
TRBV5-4 CASSGLAGSTDTQYF